This is a list of T cell receptor beta chains from one sample in a study of blood T cell repertoires in COVID-19. Measured with immunoSEQ multiplex PCR; TCRdb has only the in-frame clones, and not every one. The sample shows over 250,000 clones, around nine tenths of them seen only once. Sequenced input: peripheral blood. The receptors originated from a woman in her 70s with COVID-19, enrolled during active disease. The CDR3 runs from the conserved cysteine through the conserved F or W. Each record gives: D gene, J gene, clone size, V gene, CDR3 protein, CDR3 DNA. The D gene is left open where the match is weak. The listing skips clone size in some rows; elsewhere it reads once, few, many or a size class.

-,TRBJ2-5,few,TRBV9,CASSVWGERETQYF,TGTGCCAGCAGCGTATGGGGGGAGAGAGAGACCCAGTACTTC
-,TRBJ2-5,-,TRBV18,CASSPGGISTGETQYF,TGTGCCAGCTCACCTGGGGGGATTTCTACCGGAGAGACCCAGTACTTC
-,TRBJ1-2,-,TRBV9,CASSPQEAVNYGYTF,TGTGCCAGCAGCCCCCAGGAGGCGGTTAACTATGGCTACACCTTC
TRBD2,TRBJ2-5,-,TRBV28,CASSFLAGGGETQYF,TGTGCCAGCAGTTTCTTAGCGGGAGGTGGCGAGACCCAGTACTTC
TRBD1,TRBJ1-2,-,TRBV29-1,CSDLPGQGGDGYTF,TGCAGCGACCTACCGGGACAGGGTGGAGATGGCTACACCTTC
-,TRBJ1-4,-,TRBV30,CAWNVRVEKLFF,TGTGCCTGGAACGTGCGGGTTGAAAAACTGTTTTTT
-,TRBJ1-6,-,TRBV11-3,CASSFMGANSPLHF,TGTGCCAGCAGCTTTATGGGGGCTAATTCACCCCTCCACTTT
-,TRBJ2-7,-,TRBV14,CASSQDWASRPEQYF,TGTGCCAGCAGCCAAGATTGGGCTTCTCGGCCCGAGCAGTACTTC
-,TRBJ2-7,-,TRBV25-1,CASSEGGPYEQYF,TGTGCCAGCAGTGAAGGGGGCCCCTACGAGCAGTACTTC
-,TRBJ2-1,-,TRBV3-1/TRBV3-2,CASSQDARGNNEQFF,TGTGCCAGCAGCCAAGACGCCCGAGGGAACAATGAGCAGTTCTTC
TRBD1,TRBJ2-7,-,TRBV6-5,CASRTPGQTRYEQYF,TGTGCCAGCAGGACACCGGGACAGACTCGCTACGAGCAGTACTTC
TRBD1,TRBJ2-5,-,TRBV28,CASSALGQGGKTQYF,TGTGCCAGCAGCGCTCTGGGACAGGGTGGGAAGACCCAGTACTTC
-,TRBJ1-1,-,TRBV18,CASSLGTSAMNTEAFF,TGTGCCAGCTCGCTCGGGACTTCTGCTATGAACACTGAAGCTTTCTTT
-,TRBJ1-6,many,TRBV30,CAWRTLNNSPLHF,TGTGCCTGGAGGACTCTCAATAATTCACCCCTCCACTTT
-,TRBJ1-2,-,TRBV2,CASRGDSYGYTF,TGTGCCAGCAGAGGAGACTCCTATGGCTACACCTTC
-,TRBJ1-1,-,TRBV7-9,CASGAGNTEAFF,TGTGCCAGCGGCGCAGGGAACACTGAAGCTTTCTTT
-,TRBJ2-1,-,TRBV5-4,CASSLSMGMASGENEQFF,TGTGCCAGCAGCCTCTCGATGGGAATGGCGAGCGGAGAGAATGAGCAGTTCTTC
TRBD1,TRBJ2-3,-,TRBV7-8,CASSRETGTGVADTQYF,TGTGCCAGCAGCCGAGAAACCGGGACAGGGGTGGCAGATACGCAGTATTTT
-,TRBJ1-5,-,TRBV30,CAWSSQTNQPQHF,TGTGCCTGGAGTTCACAGACCAATCAGCCCCAGCATTTT
TRBD1,TRBJ1-2,-,TRBV30,CAWISTGENYGYTF,TGTGCCTGGATCTCGACAGGGGAAAACTATGGCTACACCTTC
TRBD1,TRBJ2-1,-,TRBV24-1,CATASGPGTGYNEQFF,TGTGCCACGGCGAGTGGTCCCGGGACAGGCTACAATGAGCAGTTCTTC
-,TRBJ2-4,-,TRBV6-5,CASSSSRQGGNIQYF,TGTGCCAGCAGTTCCTCAAGACAGGGAGGAAACATTCAGTACTTC
-,TRBJ2-1,once,TRBV24-1,CATLGEGADNEQFF,TGTGCCACCCTCGGTGAAGGAGCCGACAATGAGCAGTTCTTC
-,TRBJ2-2,-,TRBV19,CASRVNQGSHTGELFF,TGTGCCAGTAGGGTCAACCAGGGATCTCACACCGGGGAGCTGTTTTTT
-,TRBJ1-2,-,TRBV29-1,CSVGVTGTSYGYTF,TGCAGCGTGGGAGTGACCGGGACAAGCTATGGCTACACCTTC
-,TRBJ1-4,many,TRBV6-5,CASSLTQGSGKLFF,TGTGCCAGCAGTCTCACACAGGGTTCCGGAAAACTGTTTTTT
-,TRBJ2-3,-,TRBV9,CASSVWGGSTDTQYF,TGTGCCAGCAGCGTCTGGGGGGGCAGCACAGATACGCAGTATTTT
TRBD1,TRBJ2-5,once,TRBV15,CATSRDLGSTGVYQETQYF,TGTGCCACCAGCAGAGATCTTGGGAGCACAGGGGTTTACCAAGAGACCCAGTACTTC
TRBD1,TRBJ1-1,-,TRBV29-1,CSVSGTGMSPAFF,TGCAGCGTTTCCGGGACAGGGATGAGTCCGGCTTTCTTT
-,TRBJ2-7,once,TRBV28,CASSLSTPEEQYF,TGTGCCAGCAGTTTATCCACGCCGGAGGAGCAGTACTTC
TRBD1,TRBJ1-2,-,TRBV6-5,CASSSAQGDGYTF,TGTGCCAGCAGTTCGGCACAGGGGGATGGCTACACCTTC
-,TRBJ2-5,-,TRBV20-1,CSASMDSRYQETQYF,TGCAGTGCTAGTATGGACTCCCGATACCAAGAGACCCAGTACTTC
TRBD2,TRBJ2-7,-,TRBV9,CASSLTSGTEQYF,TGTGCCAGCAGTCTCACTAGCGGGACCGAGCAGTACTTC
-,TRBJ2-3,-,TRBV20-1,CSATVTDTQYF,TGCAGTGCTACCGTAACAGATACGCAGTATTTT
TRBD1,TRBJ2-7,once,TRBV30,CAGRTGVGVYEQYF,TGTGCCGGAAGAACAGGGGTAGGTGTATACGAGCAGTACTTC
-,TRBJ1-3,-,TRBV7-9,CASSPKDIYSGNTIYF,TGTGCCAGCAGCCCCAAGGACATTTACTCTGGAAACACCATATATTTT
-,TRBJ2-3,-,TRBV14,CASSPTTKQGTQYF,TGTGCCAGCAGCCCAACGACTAAACAGGGTACGCAGTATTTT
TRBD1,TRBJ2-7,-,TRBV3-1/TRBV3-2,CASSQPGQGSDEQYF,TGTGCCAGCAGCCAACCGGGACAGGGGAGCGACGAGCAGTACTTC
TRBD1,TRBJ2-1,-,TRBV7-3,CASSLAGTGIYNEQFF,TGTGCCAGCAGCTTAGCCGGGACAGGGATTTACAATGAGCAGTTCTTC
-,TRBJ2-7,few,TRBV20-1,CSAILQSFQYF,TGCAGTGCTATCCTTCAGTCGTTCCAGTACTTC
-,TRBJ2-7,once,TRBV21-1,CASSKALGREGYEQYF,TGTGCCAGCAGCAAAGCGCTAGGAAGGGAGGGCTACGAGCAGTACTTC
TRBD1,TRBJ2-2,-,TRBV11-3,CASSLDYSTEGATGELFF,TGTGCCAGCAGCTTAGACTACTCAACCGAGGGGGCCACCGGGGAGCTGTTTTTT
-,TRBJ2-2,once,TRBV7-9,CASSSSGELFF,TGTGCCAGCAGCTCCTCCGGGGAGCTGTTTTTT
-,TRBJ1-4,-,TRBV11-3,CASSLVGWNEKLFF,TGTGCCAGCAGCTTAGTCGGTTGGAATGAAAAACTGTTTTTT
-,TRBJ1-6,-,TRBV30,CAWSVRVRGSPLHF,TGTGCCTGGAGTGTTCGGGTTAGGGGTTCACCCCTCCACTTT
-,TRBJ1-1,-,TRBV5-1,CASMRRLDTEAFF,TGCGCCAGCATGCGGAGGTTGGACACTGAAGCTTTCTTT
-,TRBJ1-2,-,TRBV7-2,CASSPRSPYGYTF,TGTGCCAGCAGCCCCCGTTCCCCCTATGGCTACACCTTC
TRBD1,TRBJ1-5,-,TRBV30,CAWTQPDRGLGNQPQHF,TGTGCCTGGACCCAACCGGACAGGGGGCTTGGCAATCAGCCCCAGCATTTT
TRBD2,TRBJ2-7,-,TRBV4-3,CASSQGGLAATYEQYF,TGCGCCAGCAGCCAAGGTGGACTAGCGGCTACCTACGAGCAGTACTTC
-,TRBJ2-7,few,TRBV6-5,CASVQVRYSNEQYF,TGTGCCAGCGTTCAGGTCCGGTACTCCAACGAGCAGTACTTC
TRBD2,TRBJ2-2,-,TRBV19,CASRNSGSNTGELFF,TGTGCCAGTAGGAATAGCGGGAGCAACACCGGGGAGCTGTTTTTT